This T cell receptor (beta chain) was retrieved from a study of early T cells in non-severe SARS-CoV-2 infection. The wider study: RNA in bulk from unsorted whole blood was sequenced, and chains were unpaired.

This clonotype showed up just a few times. Its target is not known. Losses at the gene ends were 3 bases for V and 6 bases for J; bases not matched to a gene: 8. The CDR3 loop spans 16 amino acids. CDR1 and CDR2 (germline): KGHSH, LQKENI. Overall study results and limits: CD4 and private specificities were missed by VDJdb matching, which favored anti-spike CD8 responses.

Researchers attached unique molecular identifiers to individual cDNA molecules. Using its own MiXCR run on the 5' RACE reads, TCRdb lists one record per CDR3 protein. The data show about 77,000 distinct CDR3 sequences, less than 5.5% seen once. The genes are TRBV18 and TRBJ2-2; 9 bases are a match to TRBD1. The specimen comprised whole blood, sampled at baseline. The source is an adult who was a healthcare worker with PCR-confirmed SARS-CoV-2 infection or an uninfected control (not recorded which). CDR3 in amino acids: CASSPFDGQGSGELFF. The DNA for the CDR3 is TGTGCCAGCTCACCTTTTGATGGACAGGGGTCCGGGGAGCTGTTTTTT.